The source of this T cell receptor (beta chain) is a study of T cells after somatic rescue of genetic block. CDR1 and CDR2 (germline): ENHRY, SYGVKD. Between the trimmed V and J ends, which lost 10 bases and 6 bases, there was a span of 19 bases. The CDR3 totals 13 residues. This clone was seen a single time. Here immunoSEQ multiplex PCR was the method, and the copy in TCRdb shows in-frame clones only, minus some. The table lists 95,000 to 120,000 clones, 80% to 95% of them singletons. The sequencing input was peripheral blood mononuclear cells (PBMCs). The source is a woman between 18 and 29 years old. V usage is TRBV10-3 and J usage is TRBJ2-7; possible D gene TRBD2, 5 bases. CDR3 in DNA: TGTGCCACTACGACGAACACGGGGAGCGAGCAGTACTTC. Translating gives CATTTNTGSEQYF.